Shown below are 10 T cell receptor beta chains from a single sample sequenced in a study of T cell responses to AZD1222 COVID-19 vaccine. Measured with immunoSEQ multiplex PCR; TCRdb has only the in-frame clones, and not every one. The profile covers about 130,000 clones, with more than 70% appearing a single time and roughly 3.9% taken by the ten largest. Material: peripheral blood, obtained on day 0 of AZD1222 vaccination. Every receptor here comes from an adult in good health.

CDR3 bases: TGTGCCAGAACCCTGGGCCTTGAAGCTTTCTTT. Its protein is CARTLGLEAFF. The chain recombines TRBV30 with TRBJ1-1; D is unresolved. The CDR3 is 11 amino acids. Trimming pared 8 bases from V and 7 bases from J, leaving 14 bases between. The germline gives CDR1 GTSNPN, CDR2 SVGIG (reference sequence).

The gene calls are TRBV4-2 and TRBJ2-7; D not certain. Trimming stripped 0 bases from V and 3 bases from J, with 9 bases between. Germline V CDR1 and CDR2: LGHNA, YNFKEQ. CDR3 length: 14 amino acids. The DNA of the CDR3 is TGTGCCAGCAGCCAAGATCTCGTCGGCTACGAGCAGTACTTC. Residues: CASSQDLVGYEQYF.

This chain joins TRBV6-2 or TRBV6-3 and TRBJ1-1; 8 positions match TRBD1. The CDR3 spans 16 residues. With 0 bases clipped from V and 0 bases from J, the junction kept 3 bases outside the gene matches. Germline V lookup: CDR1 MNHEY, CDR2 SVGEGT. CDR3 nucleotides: TGTGCCAGCAGTTACTCAAAGACAGGGGTGAACACTGAAGCTTTCTTT. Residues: CASSYSKTGVNTEAFF.

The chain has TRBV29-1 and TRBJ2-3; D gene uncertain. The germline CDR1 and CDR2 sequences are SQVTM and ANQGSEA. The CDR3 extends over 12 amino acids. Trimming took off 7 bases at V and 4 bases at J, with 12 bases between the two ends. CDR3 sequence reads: CSAVLESDTQYF. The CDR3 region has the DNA TGCAGCGCTGTCTTGGAGTCAGATACGCAGTATTTT.

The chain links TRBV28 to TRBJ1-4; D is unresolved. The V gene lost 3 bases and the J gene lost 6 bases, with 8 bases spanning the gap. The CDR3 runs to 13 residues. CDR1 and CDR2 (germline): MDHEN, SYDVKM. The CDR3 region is CASSFDGDEKLFF. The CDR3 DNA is TGTGCCAGCAGTTTTGACGGCGATGAAAAACTGTTTTTT.

The CDR3 spells CASRRTRGDSPLHF. The DNA for the CDR3 is TGTGCCAGCAGACGCACGAGGGGGGATTCACCCCTCCACTTT. The gene calls are TRBV6-5 and TRBJ1-6; possibly TRBD1 for D (6 bases). The CDR3 consists of 14 residues. The V gene lost 6 bases and the J gene lost 8 bases, with 14 bases spanning the gap. Germline CDR1 reads MNHEY; CDR2 reads SVGAGI.

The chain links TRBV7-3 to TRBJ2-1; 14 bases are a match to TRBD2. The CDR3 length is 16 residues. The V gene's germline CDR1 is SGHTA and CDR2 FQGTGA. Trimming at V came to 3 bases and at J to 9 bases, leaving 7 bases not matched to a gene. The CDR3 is CASSLLGLAGAGEQFF. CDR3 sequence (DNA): TGTGCCAGCAGCTTGTTGGGACTAGCGGGAGCCGGTGAGCAGTTCTTC.

The CDR3 reads CASSHGGAGQPQHF. The CDR3 DNA reads as TGTGCCAGCAGCCATGGGGGGGCTGGACAGCCCCAGCATTTT. The chain couples TRBV14 to TRBJ1-5, with D perhaps matching TRBD1 (6 bases). Deletions cut 3 bases from V and 7 bases from J, with 13 bases between. Germline V gene sequence: CDR1 SGHDN, CDR2 FVKESK. The CDR3 runs to 14 residues.

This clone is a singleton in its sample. This CDR3 is CASGYTGELFF. DNA of the CDR3: TGTGCCAGCGGTTACACCGGGGAGCTGTTTTTT. This chain uses TRBV13 with TRBJ2-2; D is unclear. This CDR3 region has 11 residues. CDR1 and CDR2 (germline): PRHDT, FYEKMQ (reference sequence). Trimming removed 8 bases from V and 3 bases from J, with 4 bases in between.

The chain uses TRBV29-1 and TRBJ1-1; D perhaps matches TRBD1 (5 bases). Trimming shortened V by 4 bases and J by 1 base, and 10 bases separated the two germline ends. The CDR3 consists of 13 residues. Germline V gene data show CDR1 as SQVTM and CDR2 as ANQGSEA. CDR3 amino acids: CSVVKGKNTEAFF. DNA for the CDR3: TGCAGCGTTGTAAAGGGGAAGAACACTGAAGCTTTCTTT. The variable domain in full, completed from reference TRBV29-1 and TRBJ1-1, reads SAVISQKPSRDICQRGTSLTIQCQVDSQVTMMFWYRQQPGQSLTLIATANQGSEATYESGFVIDKFPISRPNLTFSTLTVSNMSPEDSSIYLCSVVKGKNTEAFFGQGTRLTVV.